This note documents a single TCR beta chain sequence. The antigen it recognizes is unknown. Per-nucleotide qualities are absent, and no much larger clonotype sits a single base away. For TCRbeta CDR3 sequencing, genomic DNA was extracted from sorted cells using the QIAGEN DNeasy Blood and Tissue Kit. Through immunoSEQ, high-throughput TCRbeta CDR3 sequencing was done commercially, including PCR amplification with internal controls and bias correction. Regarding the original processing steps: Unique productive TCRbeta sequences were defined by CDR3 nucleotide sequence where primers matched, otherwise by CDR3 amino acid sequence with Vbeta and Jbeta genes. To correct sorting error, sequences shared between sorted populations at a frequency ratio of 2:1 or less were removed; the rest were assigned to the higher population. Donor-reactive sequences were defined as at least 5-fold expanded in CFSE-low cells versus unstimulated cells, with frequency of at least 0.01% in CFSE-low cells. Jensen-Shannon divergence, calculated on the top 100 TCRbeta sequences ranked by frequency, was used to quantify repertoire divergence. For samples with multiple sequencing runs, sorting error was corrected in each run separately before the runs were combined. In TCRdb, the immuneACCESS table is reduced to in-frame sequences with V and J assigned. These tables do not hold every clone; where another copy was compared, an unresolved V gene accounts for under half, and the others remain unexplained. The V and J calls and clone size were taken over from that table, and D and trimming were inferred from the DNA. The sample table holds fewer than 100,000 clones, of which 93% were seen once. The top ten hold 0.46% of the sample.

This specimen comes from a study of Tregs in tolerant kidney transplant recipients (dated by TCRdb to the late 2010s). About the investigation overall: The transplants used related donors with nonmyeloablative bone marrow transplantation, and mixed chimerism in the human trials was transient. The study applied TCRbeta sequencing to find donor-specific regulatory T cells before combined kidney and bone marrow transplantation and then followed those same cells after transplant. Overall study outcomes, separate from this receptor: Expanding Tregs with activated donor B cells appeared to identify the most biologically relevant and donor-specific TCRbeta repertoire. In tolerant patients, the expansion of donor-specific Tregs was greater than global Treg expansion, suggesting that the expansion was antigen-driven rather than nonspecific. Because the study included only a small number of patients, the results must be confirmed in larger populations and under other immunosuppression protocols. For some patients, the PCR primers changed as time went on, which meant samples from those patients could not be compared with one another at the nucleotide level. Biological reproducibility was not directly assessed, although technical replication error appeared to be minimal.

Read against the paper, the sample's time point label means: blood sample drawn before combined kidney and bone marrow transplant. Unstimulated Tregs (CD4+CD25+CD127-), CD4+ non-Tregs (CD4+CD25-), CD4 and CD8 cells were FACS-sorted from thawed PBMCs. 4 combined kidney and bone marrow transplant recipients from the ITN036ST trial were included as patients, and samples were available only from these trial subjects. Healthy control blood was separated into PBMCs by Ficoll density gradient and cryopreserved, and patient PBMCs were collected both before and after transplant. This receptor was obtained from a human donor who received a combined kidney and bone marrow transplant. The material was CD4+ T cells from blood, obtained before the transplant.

The nucleotide sequence is TGCGCCAGCAGCTGGTTGTCTAGCACTAGCTCTGGGGCCAACGTCCTGACTTTC. Its translation is CASSWLSSTSSGANVLTF. The chain joins TRBV5-1 to TRBJ2-6; possibly the D gene is TRBD2, per 5 matching bases. Its CDR3 holds 18 amino acids, cysteine through phenylalanine. The kept DNA is CDR3 alone, 54 bases in frame from the first base. At the junction V is shortened by 3 bases and J by 0 bases, with 16 bases in between. CDR1 and CDR2, looked up from the germline V gene, are SGHRS and YFSETQ.